The clone carrying this T cell receptor beta chain was counted between two and nine times. What it binds is not known. The sample is drawn from a study of cytomegalovirus exposure and HLA in healthy donors. Study-wide findings and caveats: In a later analysis, HLA-associated TCR beta chains were more clonally expanded than equally common others. Most TCR sequences proved rare, with some public TCRs found in many donors.

From germline, CDR1 is SGHDT and CDR2 YYEEEE. CDR3 length equals 15 residues. V lost 0 bases, J lost 2 bases, and 4 bases stayed unmatched. The PCR was carried out with 60 Vbeta primers and 13 Jbeta primers. Assay: immunoSEQ multiplex PCR; the TCRdb copy retains only in-frame clones and omits some. This repertoire shows about 190,000 clones, more than 65% found once; its top ten account for around 3.3%. The sample consisted of PBMCs. The chain couples TRBV5-6 to TRBJ2-7; 8 bases agree with TRBD1. The receptor was isolated from a woman aged 25 to 39 in good health and CMV-seropositive. As DNA, the CDR3 is TGTGCCAGCAGCTTGGTCGCCAGGGGGCCCTACGAGCAGTACTTC. It encodes CASSLVARGPYEQYF.